Each of the 17 T cell receptor beta chains below was sequenced from the same sample in a study of blood T cell repertoires in COVID-19. The method was immunoSEQ multiplex PCR; TCRdb's version includes in-frame clones alone and lacks a portion of them. The table has some 360,000 clones, more than 70% seen once. The source material was PBMCs or T cells enriched from blood (not recorded which). The receptor set was obtained from a woman aged 25 to 39 who had been exposed to COVID-19.

This chain joins TRBV30 and TRBJ2-7; D perhaps matches TRBD1 (6 bases). Germline lookup yields CDR1 GTSNPN and CDR2 SVGIG (reference sequence). The germline V and J ends were trimmed by 4 bases and 4 bases, with 14 bases remaining between them. This CDR3 spans 13 amino acids. CDR3 sequence reads: CAWNAGAGYEQYF. CDR3 in DNA: TGTGCCTGGAACGCAGGGGCGGGTTACGAGCAGTACTTC.

The chain uses TRBV3-1 (or the pseudogene TRBV3-2) and TRBJ2-3; 7 bases fit TRBD2. The CDR3 is 16 residues long. V trimming: 2 bases; J trimming: 2 bases; junction bases outside the gene matches: 7. Per the germline V gene, CDR1 is LGHDT and CDR2 is YNNKEL (reference sequence). CDR3 in DNA: TGTGCCAGCAGCCAACCCGGAGGGGACTACACAGATACGCAGTATTTT. It translates to CASSQPGGDYTDTQYF.

This clone was picked up a small number of times. The J gene is TRBJ1-6, the V gene TRBV21-1; the D call in the table, TRBD1, was not verified against the DNA. TRBV21-1 is reported as a pseudogene. The CDR3 has 14 residues. The CDR3 DNA reads as TGTGCCAGCAGCTCACGGAGAAAAAACAGGGCCCTCCACTTT. It encodes CASSSRRKNRALHF.

The J gene is TRBJ2-1, the V gene TRBV28, with 8 bases lining up with TRBD2. The CDR3 covers 16 residues. V lost 8 bases, J lost 1 base, and 10 bases stayed unmatched. Germline V gene sequence: CDR1 MDHEN, CDR2 SYDVKM. For the CDR3, the DNA is TGTGCCAGCCCCCCAGCGGGAGTGGCATCCTACAATGAGCAGTTCTTC. It codes for CASPPAGVASYNEQFF.

The J gene is TRBJ1-6, the V gene TRBV28, with TRBD1 as a possible D gene (6 bases). The CDR3 loop spans 14 amino acids. V gave up 5 bases and J gave up 7 bases, with 12 bases separating them. Germline CDR1 reads MDHEN; CDR2 reads SYDVKM. The CDR3 spells CASSADSSNSPLHF. Written as DNA, the CDR3 is TGTGCCAGCAGTGCGGACAGTTCCAATTCACCCCTCCACTTT.

J is TRBJ2-3 and V is TRBV2; the match to TRBD2 covers 7 bases. The CDR3 contains 16 residues. V trimming: 1 base; J trimming: 7 bases; junction bases outside the gene matches: 11. Per the germline V gene, CDR1 is SNHLY and CDR2 is FYNNEI. The CDR3 spells CASSEDRLLADYTQYF. The DNA of the CDR3 is TGTGCCAGCAGTGAAGACCGCCTCCTAGCGGATTATACGCAGTATTTT.

V is TRBV20-1 and J is TRBJ2-1, with 10 bases matching TRBD2. The V gene's germline CDR1 is DFQATT and CDR2 SNEGSKA (reference sequence). The CDR3 runs to 11 residues. The CDR3 DNA reads as TGCAGGGGGCTAGCGGGAGTCGAGGGGTTCTTC. Encoded protein: CRGLAGVEGFF.

The chain recombines TRBV5-1 with TRBJ1-1, with 7 bases lining up with TRBD1. The ends lost 4 bases at V and 0 bases at J; junction bases unmatched: 6. The CDR3 extends over 15 amino acids. CDR1 and CDR2 from the germline V gene are SGHRS and YFSETQ. CDR3 region: CASSTPGQMNTEAFF. The CDR3 DNA sequence: TGCGCCAGCAGCACGCCGGGACAGATGAACACTGAAGCTTTCTTT.

This chain joins TRBV10-2 and TRBJ1-2, with 7 bases matching TRBD1. The CDR3 is 15 residues long. Germline assignment: CDR1 WSHSY and CDR2 SAAADI. Germline trimming cut 4 bases from V and 5 bases from J; bases unmatched to any gene: 10. The CDR3 loop reads CASSVLGRGSYGYTF. CDR3 sequence (DNA): TGCGCCAGCAGTGTCTTGGGCAGGGGGTCATATGGCTACACCTTC.

The chain is built from TRBV30 and TRBJ2-7, with 7 nucleotides matching TRBD2. The CDR3 sequence is 12 residues long. Per the germline V gene, CDR1 is GTSNPN and CDR2 is SVGIG (reference sequence). The V and J ends lost 0 bases and 9 bases, in that order; junction bases with no gene match: 5. CDR3 DNA sequence: TGTGCCTGGAGTGTAGCGGGGATAGGGCAGTACTTC. Residues: CAWSVAGIGQYF.

Only one count was recorded for this clone. This chain connects TRBV2 to TRBJ2-7; possible D gene TRBD1, 5 bases. This CDR3 region has 14 residues. The V end lost 0 bases, the J end lost 6 bases, and 12 bases lay between the germline ends. Germline-derived CDR1 and CDR2 are SNHLY and FYNNEI. CDR3: CASSEARTISEQYF. CDR3 sequence (DNA): TGTGCCAGCAGTGAAGCGAGGACAATCTCCGAGCAGTACTTC.

The rearrangement links TRBV28 to TRBJ2-5; 7 nucleotides match TRBD2. CDR1 and CDR2 from the germline V gene are MDHEN and SYDVKM. V was clipped by 4 bases and J by 5 bases; unmatched bases: 10. This CDR3 has 15 amino acids. The CDR3 nucleotides read TGTGCCAGCAGTTGGGCCGGGGGGTCGAAGGAGACCCAGTACTTC. Protein sequence: CASSWAGGSKETQYF. Based on the CDR3 plus reference TRBV28 and TRBJ2-5, the full variable domain is DVKVTQSSRYLVKRTGEKVFLECVQDMDHENMFWYRQDPGLGLRLIYFSYDVKMKEKGDIPEGYSVSREKKERFSLILESASTNQTSMYLCASSWAGGSKETQYFGPGTRLLVL.

The rearrangement uses TRBV6-1 and TRBJ1-2; TRBD1 is a possible D gene (5 bases). This CDR3 is built from 17 residues. Germline assignment: CDR1 MNHNS and CDR2 SASEGT. V was clipped by 4 bases and J by 3 bases, with 21 bases between them. The CDR3 spells CASSGRGRGATDYGYTF. The CDR3 bases are TGTGCCAGCAGTGGGAGGGGAAGAGGGGCTACGGACTATGGCTACACCTTC.

This chain links TRBV3-1 (or the pseudogene TRBV3-2) with TRBJ2-7, with 11 bases matching TRBD1. This CDR3 has 16 amino acids. Germline assignment: CDR1 LGHDT and CDR2 YNNKEL (reference sequence). J gave up 7 bases and V 4 bases, and 12 bases lay outside the gene matches. CDR3 nucleotides: TGTGCCAGCAGCCTGACCGCCGGGACAGGGGGACCTGAGCAGTACTTC. Its translation is CASSLTAGTGGPEQYF.

This rearrangement joins TRBV5-1 to TRBJ1-3; a weak D match, TRBD1 (6 bases). The V end was cut by 0 bases, the J end by 1 base, with 14 bases between. The CDR3 is 17 residues long. Germline V gives CDR1 SGHRS, CDR2 YFSETQ. DNA of the CDR3: TGCGCCAGCAGCTTGGGCCCCCAGGGGATGTCTGGAAACACCATATATTTT. Its translation: CASSLGPQGMSGNTIYF.

The V call is TRBV29-1, the J call TRBJ2-7, with 8 bases matching TRBD2. V was pared by 6 bases and J by 0 bases, with 16 bases of the junction left unmatched. This CDR3 region has 17 residues. The germline V gene encodes CDR1 SQVTM and CDR2 ANQGSEA. The CDR3 loop reads CSVGIPGGLVSSYEQYF. The CDR3 bases are TGCAGCGTGGGGATTCCGGGAGGGCTCGTTAGCTCCTACGAGCAGTACTTC.

This chain connects TRBV23-1 to TRBJ1-1, with 9 bases lining up with TRBD1. TRBV23-1 qualifies as an ORF whose function is uncertain. The ends lost 7 bases at V and 0 bases at J; junction bases unmatched: 6. The CDR3 contains 15 residues. The CDR3 DNA follows: TGCGCCAGCAACCGGGACAGGGAAGTGAACACTGAAGCTTTCTTT. It translates to CASNRDREVNTEAFF.